One sample yielded the 21 T cell receptor beta chains listed below, sequenced in a study of a mutant IDH1 vaccine in newly diagnosed glioma. Time point described: week 23, last vaccination. Vaccination comprised doses that each held 300 ug of mutant IDH1 20-mer peptide, plus topical imiquimod. Some clones are missing from TCRdb's copy, which holds only in-frame ones; the method was immunoSEQ multiplex PCR. The sample lists about 28,000 clones, roughly 85% occurring once. These receptors have no known antigen. Here the sequenced sample was PBMCs, taken from a glioma patient whose treatment included an IDH1 peptide vaccine. The receptors come from a woman under 40 with glioma.

This clone turned up a few times. The chain combines TRBV9 with TRBJ1-2; D remains unclear. The CDR3 is 13 amino acids. The V end was cut by 3 bases, the J end by 8 bases, with 14 bases between. Per germline, CDR1 SGDLS and CDR2 YYNGEE. DNA of the CDR3: TGTGCCAGCAGCGCCCAGATGGGCGGCGGCTACACCTTC. It is translated as CASSAQMGGGYTF.

The rearrangement links TRBV7-9 to TRBJ1-2; no definite D call. This CDR3 region has 15 residues. Trimming pared 3 bases from V and 0 bases from J, leaving 11 bases between. CDR1 is SEHNR, CDR2 FQNEAQ, per germline (reference sequence). CDR3 protein: CASSLWAGPNYGYTF. DNA of the CDR3: TGTGCCAGCAGCTTGTGGGCAGGACCTAACTATGGCTACACCTTC.

The chain is built from TRBV4-3 and TRBJ2-1, with 12 bases lining up with TRBD2. This CDR3 comprises 15 residues. Germline CDR1 is LGHNA and CDR2 is YSLEER. V lost 4 bases, J lost 8 bases, and 6 bases stayed unmatched. The CDR3 coding sequence is TGCGCCAGCAGCCTACTAGCGGGGGGCGTCGATGAGCAGTTCTTC. Its protein is CASSLLAGGVDEQFF.

The chain carries TRBV6-5 and TRBJ2-5, with D possibly being TRBD1 or TRBD2 (6 bases each). The CDR3 is 14 amino acids. Trimming stripped 2 bases from V and 1 base from J, with 8 bases between. Germline V gene lookup returns CDR1 MNHEY and CDR2 SVGAGI. CDR3 in DNA: TGTGCCAGCAGTTACGGGGGGCCCCAAGAGACCCAGTACTTC. It yields the protein CASSYGGPQETQYF.

The V call is TRBV30, the J call TRBJ1-2; D gene unclear. The CDR3 is 14 amino acids. Germline assignment: CDR1 GTSNPN and CDR2 SVGIG (reference sequence). Trimming took 3 bases from V and 6 from J, leaving 17 bases between them. In nucleotides, the CDR3 is TGTGCCTGGAGAAGGCCACCGGATCCTGATGGCTACACCTTC. Protein sequence: CAWRRPPDPDGYTF. Looking up the rest from reference TRBV30 and TRBJ1-2 gives the full variable domain: SQTIHQWPATLVQPVGSPLSLECTVEGTSNPNLYWYRQAAGRGLQLLFYSVGIGQISSEVPQNLSASRPQDRQFILSSKKLLLSDSGFYLCAWRRPPDPDGYTFGSGTRLTVV.

CDR3 residues: CASSSSWGTEAFF. The CDR3 DNA is TGTGCCAGCAGCTCGTCCTGGGGGACTGAAGCTTTCTTT. The chain employs TRBV7-9 and TRBJ1-1, with D tentatively TRBD1 (5 bases). The CDR3 has 13 residues. The V and J ends lost 4 bases and 5 bases respectively, with 11 bases between them. CDR1 and CDR2 (germline): SEHNR, FQNEAQ (reference sequence).

The chain uses TRBV19 and TRBJ1-1, with TRBD1 matching 9 bases. From germline, CDR1 is LNHDA and CDR2 SQIVND (reference sequence). The CDR3 covers 16 residues. V shed 6 bases, J shed 1 base, and the junction held 9 bases outside the gene matches. The CDR3 spells CASSRTGEGPNTEAFF. Here the CDR3 DNA reads TGTGCCAGTAGCAGGACAGGGGAGGGTCCGAACACTGAAGCTTTCTTT.

The rearrangement links TRBV6-4 to TRBJ1-6; D possibly corresponds to TRBD1 (5 bases). CDR1 is MRHNA and CDR2 is SNTAGT in the germline V gene. CDR3 length: 14 amino acids. With 6 bases removed from V and 5 bases from J, the gap between germline ends came to 11 bases. The CDR3 nucleotides are TGTGCCAGCAGCTTAAGAGGGGATAATTCACCCCTCCACTTT. It yields the protein CASSLRGDNSPLHF.

This clone was seen more than once but under ten times. The chain combines TRBV29-1 with TRBJ1-2, with D perhaps matching TRBD1 (5 bases). V was pared by 7 bases and J by 5 bases, with 11 bases between. There are 11 residues in the CDR3. Germline V gene data show CDR1 as SQVTM and CDR2 as ANQGSEA. CDR3 loop: CSGGGTYGYTF. The CDR3 DNA reads as TGCAGCGGTGGGGGGACGTATGGCTACACCTTC.

This clone was counted a few times. J is TRBJ1-1 and V is TRBV5-1, with 8 bases that match TRBD1. CDR1 is SGHRS, CDR2 YFSETQ, per germline. V shed 4 bases, J shed 4 bases, and the junction held 6 bases outside the gene matches. This CDR3 is built from 14 residues. The CDR3 is CASSQGAGGTEAFF. CDR3 bases: TGCGCCAGCAGCCAGGGGGCAGGGGGCACTGAAGCTTTCTTT.

This clone has a single count. The CDR3 DNA is TGCGCCAGCAGCCAATTGGGGACACTTTCCTACGAGCAGTACTTC. It is translated as CASSQLGTLSYEQYF. The V gene is TRBV4-1, the J gene TRBJ2-7, with D possibly TRBD1 on 6 matching bases. Trimming removed 2 bases at V and 1 base at J, with 12 bases between. In germline, CDR1 is MGHRA, CDR2 YSYEKL. This CDR3 contains 15 residues.

The chain employs TRBV27 and TRBJ2-7, with 10 positions matching TRBD1. The germline gives CDR1 MNHEY, CDR2 SMNVEV (reference sequence). After removal of 4 bases from V and 5 bases from J, the junction contained 8 bases not matched to a gene. This CDR3 region has 15 residues. This CDR3 is CASSSPGQGLHEQYF. In nucleotides, the CDR3 is TGTGCCAGCAGTTCCCCGGGACAGGGGTTACACGAGCAGTACTTC.

This clone was seen a few times. The chain couples TRBV7-9 to TRBJ1-4; 7 nucleotides align to TRBD1. The CDR3 totals 15 residues. Germline V lookup: CDR1 SEHNR, CDR2 FQNEAQ (reference sequence). With 5 bases clipped from V and 7 bases from J, the junction kept 10 bases outside the gene matches. The CDR3 protein is CASSATGDGIEKLFF. The CDR3 nucleotides read TGTGCCAGCAGCGCTACAGGGGATGGGATTGAAAAACTGTTTTTT.

This clone was seen once. This chain connects TRBV15 to TRBJ2-5; TRBD2 matches at 8 bases. Germline CDR1 LNHNV, CDR2 YYDKDF (reference sequence). This CDR3 is built from 16 residues. V lost 7 bases and J lost 6; bases outside the gene matches: 16. The CDR3 here is CATTDSGGWFGKTQYF. The DNA of the CDR3 is TGTGCCACCACCGACTCGGGAGGGTGGTTCGGTAAGACCCAGTACTTC.

This chain uses TRBV6-4 with TRBJ2-7; D possibly matches TRBD1 or TRBD2 (6 bases each). This CDR3 has 14 residues. V shed 8 bases and J shed 0 bases, with 14 bases lying between them. Germline V gives CDR1 MRHNA, CDR2 SNTAGT. CDR3 nucleotides: TGTGCCAGCGTCACAGGGAGGAGCTCCTACGAGCAGTACTTC. Translating it yields CASVTGRSSYEQYF.

The gene calls are TRBV12-5 and TRBJ2-7; D unclear. The V and J ends lost 9 bases and 2 bases respectively, with 14 bases between them. The CDR3 loop spans 13 amino acids. The germline V gene has CDR1 LGHNT and CDR2 FRNRAP. The DNA for the CDR3 is TGTGCTAGCTCGCACGGCCTGACCTACGAGCAGTACTTC. The encoded protein is CASSHGLTYEQYF.

The V call is TRBV6-1, the J call TRBJ1-2, with 9 bases aligning to TRBD1. The junction had 12 bases not matched to a gene; V was cut back by 3 bases and J by 4 bases. CDR1 and CDR2 from the germline V gene are MNHNS and SASEGT. The CDR3 covers 17 residues. CDR3 in DNA: TGTGCCAGCAGTGAGCGCGACAGGGGGAGTGGACCCTATGGCTACACCTTC. Its translation: CASSERDRGSGPYGYTF.

In DNA form, the CDR3 reads TGTGCCAGCAGCTTTAGGTTTACGAACACTGAAGCTTTCTTT. Protein sequence: CASSFRFTNTEAFF. The chain carries TRBV5-5 and TRBJ1-1; D remains ambiguous. Germline loops: CDR1 SGHKS, CDR2 YYEKEE (reference sequence). V lost 2 bases, J lost 1 base, and 9 bases lay in between. CDR3 length equals 14 residues. Full variable domain (rest looked up from reference TRBV5-5 and TRBJ1-1): DAGVTQSPTHLIKTRGQQVTLRCSPISGHKSVSWYQQVLGQGPQFIFQYYEKEERGRGNFPDRFSARQFPNYSSELNVNALLLGDSALYLCASSFRFTNTEAFFGQGTRLTVV.

V gene TRBV29-1 combines with J gene TRBJ1-1; 8 bases are a match to TRBD1. The CDR3 covers 12 residues. The junction had 4 bases not matched to a gene; V was cut back by 4 bases and J by 6 bases. In germline, CDR1 is SQVTM, CDR2 ANQGSEA. CDR3: CSVVGTGAEAFF. CDR3 in DNA: TGCAGCGTTGTAGGGACAGGCGCTGAAGCTTTCTTT. The variable domain in full, completed from reference TRBV29-1 and TRBJ1-1, reads SAVISQKPSRDICQRGTSLTIQCQVDSQVTMMFWYRQQPGQSLTLIATANQGSEATYESGFVIDKFPISRPNLTFSTLTVSNMSPEDSSIYLCSVVGTGAEAFFGQGTRLTVV.

This chain joins TRBV7-6 and TRBJ1-1; 7 bases fit TRBD1. CDR1 is SGHVS, CDR2 FNYEAQ, per germline. After removal of 5 bases from V and 0 bases from J, the junction contained 6 bases not matched to a gene. The CDR3 loop spans 15 amino acids. This CDR3 reads CASSPNRGLNTEAFF. The CDR3 DNA reads TGTGCCAGCAGCCCTAACAGGGGCCTGAACACTGAAGCTTTCTTT.

The genes are TRBV29-1 and TRBJ1-2; D unclear. The germline V gene has CDR1 SQVTM and CDR2 ANQGSEA. The CDR3 runs to 16 residues. V lost 0 bases and J 7 bases, leaving 21 bases between the germline ends. The CDR3 nucleotides read TGCAGCGTTGAAGATCAGGTGGGTCCCCTAAGGTTTGGCTACACCTTC. As protein: CSVEDQVGPLRFGYTF.